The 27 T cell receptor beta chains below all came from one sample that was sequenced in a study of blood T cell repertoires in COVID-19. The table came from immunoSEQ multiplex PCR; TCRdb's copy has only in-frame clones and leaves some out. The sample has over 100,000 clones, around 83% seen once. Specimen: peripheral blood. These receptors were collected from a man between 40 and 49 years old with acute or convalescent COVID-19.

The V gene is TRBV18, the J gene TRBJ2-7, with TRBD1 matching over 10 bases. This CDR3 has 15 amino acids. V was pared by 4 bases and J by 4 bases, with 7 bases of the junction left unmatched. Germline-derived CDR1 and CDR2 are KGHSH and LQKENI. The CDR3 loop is CASSRRDRGFYEQYF. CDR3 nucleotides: TGTGCCAGCTCACGCCGGGACAGGGGTTTTTACGAGCAGTACTTC.

The CDR3 bases are TGTGCCAGCAGCCCGACGGGAACCACAGATACGCAGTATTTT. The encoded protein is CASSPTGTTDTQYF. The chain uses TRBV4-2 and TRBJ2-3; TRBD2 might be the D (5 bases). V dropped 4 bases and J dropped 2 bases, with 10 bases sitting between them. The germline V gene has CDR1 LGHNA and CDR2 YNFKEQ. This CDR3 contains 14 residues.

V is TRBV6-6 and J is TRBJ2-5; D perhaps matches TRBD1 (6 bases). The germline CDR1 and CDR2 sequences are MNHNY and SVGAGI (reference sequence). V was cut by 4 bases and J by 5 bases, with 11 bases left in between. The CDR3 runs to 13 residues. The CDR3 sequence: CASSFARGETQYF. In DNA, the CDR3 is TGTGCCAGCAGTTTCGCGAGGGGGGAGACCCAGTACTTC.

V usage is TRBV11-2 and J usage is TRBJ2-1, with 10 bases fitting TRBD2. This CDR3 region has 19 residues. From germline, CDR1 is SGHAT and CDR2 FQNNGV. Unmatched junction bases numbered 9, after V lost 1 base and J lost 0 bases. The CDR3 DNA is TGTGCCAGCAGCTTAGGCCGGACTAGCGGCCCTAGCTCCTACAATGAGCAGTTCTTC. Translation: CASSLGRTSGPSSYNEQFF.

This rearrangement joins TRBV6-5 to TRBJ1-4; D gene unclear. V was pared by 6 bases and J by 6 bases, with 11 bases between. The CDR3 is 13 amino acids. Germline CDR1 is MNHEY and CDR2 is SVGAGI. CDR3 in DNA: TGTGCCAGCAGATTGTGGCAGGATGAAAAACTGTTTTTT. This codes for CASRLWQDEKLFF.

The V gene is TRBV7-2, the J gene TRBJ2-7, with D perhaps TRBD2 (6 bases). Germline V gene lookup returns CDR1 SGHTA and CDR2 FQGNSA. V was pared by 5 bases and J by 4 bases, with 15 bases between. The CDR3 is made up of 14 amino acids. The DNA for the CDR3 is TGTGCCAGCAGCCGGCGCGGGGCGGTTTACGAGCAGTACTTC. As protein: CASSRRGAVYEQYF.

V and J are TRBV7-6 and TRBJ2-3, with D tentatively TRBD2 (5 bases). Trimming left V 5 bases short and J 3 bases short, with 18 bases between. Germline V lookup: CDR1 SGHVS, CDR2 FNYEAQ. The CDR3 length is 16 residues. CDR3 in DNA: TGTGCCAGCAGCGATCCCCCCGGGGAAGGGACAGATACGCAGTATTTT. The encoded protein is CASSDPPGEGTDTQYF.

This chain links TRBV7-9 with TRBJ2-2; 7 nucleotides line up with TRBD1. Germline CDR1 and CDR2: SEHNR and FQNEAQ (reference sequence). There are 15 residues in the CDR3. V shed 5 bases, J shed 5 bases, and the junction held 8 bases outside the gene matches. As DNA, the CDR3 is TGTGCCAGCAGCCCCGGGACAGATATTACCGGGGAGCTGTTTTTT. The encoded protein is CASSPGTDITGELFF.

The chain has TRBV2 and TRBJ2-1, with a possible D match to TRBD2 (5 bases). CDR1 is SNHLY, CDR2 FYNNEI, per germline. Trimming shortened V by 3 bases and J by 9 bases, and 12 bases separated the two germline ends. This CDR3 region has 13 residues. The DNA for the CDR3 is TGTGCCAGCAGTGATTTCGCGGCGGGTGAGCAGTTCTTC. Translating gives CASSDFAAGEQFF.

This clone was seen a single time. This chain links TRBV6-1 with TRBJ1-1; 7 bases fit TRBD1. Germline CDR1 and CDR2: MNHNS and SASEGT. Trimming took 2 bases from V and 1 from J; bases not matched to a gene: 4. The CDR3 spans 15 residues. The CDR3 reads CASSELTGRNTEAFF. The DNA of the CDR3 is TGTGCCAGCAGTGAATTGACAGGGAGGAACACTGAAGCTTTCTTT.

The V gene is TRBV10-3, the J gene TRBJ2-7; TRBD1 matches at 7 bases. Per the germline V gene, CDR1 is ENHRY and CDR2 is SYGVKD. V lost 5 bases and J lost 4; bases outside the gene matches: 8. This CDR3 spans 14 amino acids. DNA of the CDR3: TGTGCCATCAGTCAGAGGGGGACAGAGTACGAGCAGTACTTC. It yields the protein CAISQRGTEYEQYF.

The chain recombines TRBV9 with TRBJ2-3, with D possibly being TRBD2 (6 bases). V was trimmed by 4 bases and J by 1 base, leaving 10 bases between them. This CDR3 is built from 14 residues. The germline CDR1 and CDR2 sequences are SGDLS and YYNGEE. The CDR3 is CASSPPGGTDTQYF. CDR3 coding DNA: TGTGCCAGCAGCCCTCCGGGGGGCACAGATACGCAGTATTTT.

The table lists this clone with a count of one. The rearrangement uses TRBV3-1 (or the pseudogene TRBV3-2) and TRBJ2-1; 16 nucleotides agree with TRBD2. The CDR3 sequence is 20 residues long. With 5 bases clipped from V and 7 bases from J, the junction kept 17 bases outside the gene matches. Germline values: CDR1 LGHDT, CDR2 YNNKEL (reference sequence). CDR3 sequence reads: CASSAAGITGTSGRGNEQFF. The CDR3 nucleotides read TGTGCCAGCAGCGCAGCCGGGATAACTGGGACTAGCGGGAGGGGTAATGAGCAGTTCTTC.

The DNA of the CDR3 is TGTGCCAGCAGTTACTCAGGGGTGGACACTGAAGCTTTCTTT. Encoded protein: CASSYSGVDTEAFF. V usage is TRBV6-6 and J usage is TRBJ1-1, with a tentative D call TRBD1 (5 bases). Trimming removed 0 bases at V and 3 bases at J, with 8 bases between. From germline, CDR1 is MNHNY and CDR2 SVGAGI (reference sequence). This CDR3 region has 14 residues.

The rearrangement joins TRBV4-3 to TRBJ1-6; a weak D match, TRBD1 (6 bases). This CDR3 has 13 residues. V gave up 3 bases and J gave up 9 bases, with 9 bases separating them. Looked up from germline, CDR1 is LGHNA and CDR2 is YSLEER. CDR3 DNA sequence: TGCGCCAGCAGCCAGGGGGCGGGTTCACCCCTCCACTTT. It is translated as CASSQGAGSPLHF.

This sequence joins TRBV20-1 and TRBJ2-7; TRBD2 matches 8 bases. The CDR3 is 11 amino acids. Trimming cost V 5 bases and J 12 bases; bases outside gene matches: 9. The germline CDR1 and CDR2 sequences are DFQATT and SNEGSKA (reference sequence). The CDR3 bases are TGCAGTGCTGAGGCCCGGGAGGGACCGTACTTC. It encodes CSAEAREGPYF.

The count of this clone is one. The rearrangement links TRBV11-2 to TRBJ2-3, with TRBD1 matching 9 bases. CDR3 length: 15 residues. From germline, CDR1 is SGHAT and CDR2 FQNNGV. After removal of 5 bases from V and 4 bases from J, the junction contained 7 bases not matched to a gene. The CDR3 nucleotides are TGTGCCAGCAGCCCAGGGACAGGGTGGTCAGATACGCAGTATTTT. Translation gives CASSPGTGWSDTQYF. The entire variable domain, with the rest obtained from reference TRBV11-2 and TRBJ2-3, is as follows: EAGVAQSPRYKIIEKRQSVAFWCNPISGHATLYWYQQILGQGPKLLIQFQNNGVVDDSQLPKDRFSAERLKGVDSTLKIQPAKLEDSAVYLCASSPGTGWSDTQYFGPGTRLTVL.

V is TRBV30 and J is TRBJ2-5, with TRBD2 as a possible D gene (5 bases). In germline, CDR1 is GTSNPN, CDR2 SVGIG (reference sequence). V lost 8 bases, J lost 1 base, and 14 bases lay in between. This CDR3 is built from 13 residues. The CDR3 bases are TGTGCCCGATCTGGAGGTATCCAAGAGACCCAGTACTTC. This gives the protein CARSGGIQETQYF. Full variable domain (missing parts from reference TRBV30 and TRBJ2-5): SQTIHQWPATLVQPVGSPLSLECTVEGTSNPNLYWYRQAAGRGLQLLFYSVGIGQISSEVPQNLSASRPQDRQFILSSKKLLLSDSGFYLCARSGGIQETQYFGPGTRLLVL.

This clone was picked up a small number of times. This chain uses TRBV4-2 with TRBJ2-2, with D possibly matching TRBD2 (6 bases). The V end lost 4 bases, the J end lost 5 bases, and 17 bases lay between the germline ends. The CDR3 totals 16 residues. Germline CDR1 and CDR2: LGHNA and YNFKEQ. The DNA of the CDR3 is TGTGCCAGCAGCCCGGTAGGGGACTGGGGGACCGGGGAGCTGTTTTTT. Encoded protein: CASSPVGDWGTGELFF.

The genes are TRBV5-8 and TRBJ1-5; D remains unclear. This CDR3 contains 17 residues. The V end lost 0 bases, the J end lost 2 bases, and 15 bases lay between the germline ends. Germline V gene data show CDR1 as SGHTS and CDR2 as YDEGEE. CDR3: CASSLVRPIQGNQPQHF. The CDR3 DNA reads TGTGCCAGCAGCTTGGTCCGACCCATTCAGGGCAATCAGCCCCAGCATTTT.

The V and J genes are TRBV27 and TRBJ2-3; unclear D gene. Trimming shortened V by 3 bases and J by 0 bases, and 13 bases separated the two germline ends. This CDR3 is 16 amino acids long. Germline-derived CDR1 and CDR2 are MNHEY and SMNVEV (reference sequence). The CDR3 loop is CASSFLTPPSTDTQYF. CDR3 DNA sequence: TGTGCCAGCAGTTTTCTGACACCCCCTAGCACAGATACGCAGTATTTT.

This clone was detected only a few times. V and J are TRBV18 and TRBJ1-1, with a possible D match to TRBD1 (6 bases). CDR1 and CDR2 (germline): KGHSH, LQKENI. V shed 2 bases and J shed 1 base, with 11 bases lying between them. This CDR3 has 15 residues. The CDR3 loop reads CASSPWGGQNTEAFF. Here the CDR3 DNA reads TGTGCCAGCTCACCATGGGGGGGCCAGAACACTGAAGCTTTCTTT. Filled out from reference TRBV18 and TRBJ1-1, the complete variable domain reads NAGVMQNPRHLVRRRGQEARLRCSPMKGHSHVYWYRQLPEEGLKFMVYLQKENIIDESGMPKERFSAEFPKEGPSILRIQQVVRGDSAAYFCASSPWGGQNTEAFFGQGTRLTVV.

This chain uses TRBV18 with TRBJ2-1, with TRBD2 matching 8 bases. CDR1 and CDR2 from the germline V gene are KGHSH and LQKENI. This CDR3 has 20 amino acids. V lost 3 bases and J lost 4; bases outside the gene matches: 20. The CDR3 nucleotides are TGTGCCAGCTCACCCCAAAGGCCTAGCGGGCTTTATCAGGGGTACAATGAGCAGTTCTTC. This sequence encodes CASSPQRPSGLYQGYNEQFF.

The CDR3 spells CASSLFTSGDNEQFF. CDR3 nucleotides: TGTGCCAGCAGTTTATTTACTAGCGGGGACAATGAGCAGTTCTTC. The rearrangement links TRBV28 to TRBJ2-1, with 10 bases matching TRBD2. The CDR3 runs to 15 residues. CDR1 MDHEN and CDR2 SYDVKM come from the germline V gene. Unmatched junction bases numbered 2, after V lost 1 base and J lost 5 bases.

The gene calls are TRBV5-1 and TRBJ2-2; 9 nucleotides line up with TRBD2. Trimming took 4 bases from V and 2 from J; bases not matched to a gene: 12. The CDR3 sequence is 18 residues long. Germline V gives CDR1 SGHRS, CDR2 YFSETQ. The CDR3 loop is CASSLAPRRGGNTGELFF. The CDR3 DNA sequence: TGCGCCAGCAGCCTCGCCCCCCGGCGGGGGGGCAACACCGGGGAGCTGTTTTTT.

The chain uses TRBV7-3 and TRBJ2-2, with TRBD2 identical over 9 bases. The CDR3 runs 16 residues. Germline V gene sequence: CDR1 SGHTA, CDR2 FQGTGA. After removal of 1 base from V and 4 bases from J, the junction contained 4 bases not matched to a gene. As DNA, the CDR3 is TGTGCCAGCAGCTTAATGGGACTAGCTCCCACCGGGGAGCTGTTTTTT. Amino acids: CASSLMGLAPTGELFF. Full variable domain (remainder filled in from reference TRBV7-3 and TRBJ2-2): GAGVSQTPSNKVTEKGKYVELRCDPISGHTALYWYRQSLGQGPEFLIYFQGTGAADDSGLPNDRFFAVRPEGSVSTLKIQRTERGDSAVYLCASSLMGLAPTGELFFGEGSRLTVL.

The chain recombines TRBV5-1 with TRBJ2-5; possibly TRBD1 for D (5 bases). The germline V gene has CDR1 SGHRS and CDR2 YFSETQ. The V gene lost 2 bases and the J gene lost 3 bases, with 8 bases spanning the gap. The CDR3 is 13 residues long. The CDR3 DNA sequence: TGCGCCAGCAGCTTTTTCAGGGAAGAGACCCAGTACTTC. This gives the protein CASSFFREETQYF.